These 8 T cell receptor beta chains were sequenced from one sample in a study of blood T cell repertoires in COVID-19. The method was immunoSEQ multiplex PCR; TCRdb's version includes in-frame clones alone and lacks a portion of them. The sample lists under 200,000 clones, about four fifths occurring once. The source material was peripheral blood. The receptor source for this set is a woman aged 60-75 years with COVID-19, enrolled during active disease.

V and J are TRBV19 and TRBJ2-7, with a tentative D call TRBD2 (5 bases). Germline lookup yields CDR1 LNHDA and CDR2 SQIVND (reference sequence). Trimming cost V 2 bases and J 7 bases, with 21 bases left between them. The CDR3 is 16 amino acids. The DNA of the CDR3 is TGTGCCAGTAGTATAACCCGAGGCAGGCTATCGGGGGAGCAGTACTTC. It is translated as CASSITRGRLSGEQYF.

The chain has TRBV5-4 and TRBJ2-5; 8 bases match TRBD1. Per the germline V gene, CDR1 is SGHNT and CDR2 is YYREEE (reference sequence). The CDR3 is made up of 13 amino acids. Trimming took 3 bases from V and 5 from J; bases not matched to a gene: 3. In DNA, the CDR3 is TGTGCCAGCAGCTCAGGGGGCACCGAGACCCAGTACTTC. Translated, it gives CASSSGGTETQYF.

The CDR3 region has the DNA TGTGCCAGCAGTGACATTACCGGTGGGCTCAATGAGCAGTTCTTC. It specifies CASSDITGGLNEQFF. This rearrangement joins TRBV25-1 to TRBJ2-1; D unclear. The CDR3 is 15 amino acids. With 3 bases removed from V and 6 bases from J, the gap between germline ends came to 15 bases. From germline, CDR1 is MGHDK and CDR2 SYGVNS.

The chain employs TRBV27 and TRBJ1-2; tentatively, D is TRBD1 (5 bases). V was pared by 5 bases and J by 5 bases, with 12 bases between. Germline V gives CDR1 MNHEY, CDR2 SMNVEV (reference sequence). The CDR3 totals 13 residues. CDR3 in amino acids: CASSADKKYGYTF. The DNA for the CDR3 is TGTGCCAGCAGTGCGGACAAAAAATATGGCTACACCTTC.

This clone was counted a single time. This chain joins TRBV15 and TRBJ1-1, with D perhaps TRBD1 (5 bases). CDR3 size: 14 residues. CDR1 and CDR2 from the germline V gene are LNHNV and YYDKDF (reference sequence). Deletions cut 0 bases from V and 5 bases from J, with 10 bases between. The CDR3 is CATSRDSGFTEAFF. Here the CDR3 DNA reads TGTGCCACCAGCAGAGATTCAGGGTTTACTGAAGCTTTCTTT. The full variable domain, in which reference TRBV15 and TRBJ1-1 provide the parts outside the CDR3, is DAMVIQNPRYQVTQFGKPVTLSCSQTLNHNVMYWYQQKSSQAPKLLFHYYDKDFNNEADTPDNFQSRRPNTSFCFLDIRSPGLGDTAMYLCATSRDSGFTEAFFGQGTRLTVV.

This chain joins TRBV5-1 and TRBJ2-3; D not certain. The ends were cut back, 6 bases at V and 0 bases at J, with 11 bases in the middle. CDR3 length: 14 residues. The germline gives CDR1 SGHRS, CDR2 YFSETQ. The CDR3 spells CASTKQTSTDTQYF. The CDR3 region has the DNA TGCGCCAGCACCAAGCAAACTAGCACAGATACGCAGTATTTT. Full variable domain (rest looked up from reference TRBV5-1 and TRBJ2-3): KAGVTQTPRYLIKTRGQQVTLSCSPISGHRSVSWYQQTPGQGLQFLFEYFSETQRNKGNFPGRFSGRQFSNSRSEMNVSTLELGDSALYLCASTKQTSTDTQYFGPGTRLTVL.

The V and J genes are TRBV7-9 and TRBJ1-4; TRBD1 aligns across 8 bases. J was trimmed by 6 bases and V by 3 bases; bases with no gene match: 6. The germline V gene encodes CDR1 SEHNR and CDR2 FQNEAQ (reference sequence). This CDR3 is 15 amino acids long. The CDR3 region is CASSFRTGRDEKLFF. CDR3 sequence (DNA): TGTGCCAGCAGCTTCCGGACAGGGAGGGATGAAAAACTGTTTTTT.

Written as DNA, the CDR3 is TGTGCCAGCAGCCAAGGAGTCCTAGCTAAAGAGACCCAGTACTTC. This translates into CASSQGVLAKETQYF. The chain is built from TRBV3-1 (or the pseudogene TRBV3-2) and TRBJ2-5; D possibly corresponds to TRBD2 (5 bases). CDR3 size: 15 residues. The germline V gene encodes CDR1 LGHDT and CDR2 YNNKEL (reference sequence). The germline V and J ends were trimmed by 1 base and 3 bases, with 12 bases remaining between them.